A selection of T cell receptor beta chains follows, all from one sample in a study of shared clonotypes between healthy human individuals. Profiled with immunoSEQ multiplex PCR; TCRdb holds only in-frame clones, not every one. The sample lists more than 2 million clones, 90% to 95% seen once, with around 1.7% in the top ten. Sequencing input: naive CD8+ T cells from PBMCs. Receptors were obtained from a young man in good health. Some clones in this sample may be carry-over from other donors' samples. Each CDR3 is given with its conserved first and last residue. The order of the fields is J gene, clone size, D gene, V gene, CDR3 DNA, CDR3 protein. The D gene is left open where the match is weak. Clone sizes are given selectively: once, few, many, or a class where the clone is expanded.

TRBJ2-7 | once | . | TRBV25-1 | TGTGCCAGCGGCCCCGGGGGCCACGAGCAGTACTTC | CASGPGGHEQYF
TRBJ1-2 | . | . | TRBV30 | TGTGCCTGGAGTCGGCCGGTATATGGCTACACCTTC | CAWSRPVYGYTF
TRBJ2-7 | . | TRBD1 | TRBV28 | TGTGCCAGCAGCCCGGGACAGGCCTACTACGAGCAGTACTTC | CASSPGQAYYEQYF
TRBJ1-1 | . | TRBD1 | TRBV10-3 | TGTGCCACCGATGACAGGGGAGAAGCTTTCTTT | CATDDRGEAFF
TRBJ2-7 | . | TRBD2 | TRBV6-5 | TGTGCCAGCAGTGGGACTAGCGGGAGCTACGAGCAGTACTTC | CASSGTSGSYEQYF
TRBJ2-4 | . | . | TRBV29-1 | TGCAGCGTTGAAGACAGTCTAGCCAAAAACATTCAGTACTTC | CSVEDSLAKNIQYF
TRBJ2-7 | . | . | TRBV6-5 | TGTGCCAGCAGTTACTCGGGCGGCGAGCAGTACTTC | CASSYSGGEQYF
TRBJ2-3 | . | . | TRBV7-2 | TGTGCCAGCAGCCCTTTGGGAGGGGGCGGGAATACGCAGTATTTT | CASSPLGGGGNTQYF
TRBJ2-7 | . | . | TRBV4-3 | TGCGCCAGCAGCCAAGACAGGGCATCCTCCTACGAGCAGTACTTC | CASSQDRASSYEQYF
TRBJ2-1 | . | . | TRBV27 | TGTGCCAGCAGTTTAGCGGGTCCCTACAATGAGCAGTTCTTC | CASSLAGPYNEQFF
TRBJ2-5 | . | . | TRBV6-5 | TGTGCCAGCAGTTACGGGTGGGCGGAGACCCAGTACTTC | CASSYGWAETQYF
TRBJ2-7 | . | . | TRBV27 | TGTGCCAGCAGTTTTGGGCAGGGGTCCTACGAGCAGTACTTC | CASSFGQGSYEQYF
TRBJ1-1 | . | . | TRBV7-2 | TGTGCCAGCAGCTTACGGAGGGCCCCTGAAGCTTTCTTT | CASSLRRAPEAFF
TRBJ2-4 | . | . | TRBV6-5 | TGTGCCAGCAGTTACGGCCCCATGGCCAAAAACATTCAGTACTTC | CASSYGPMAKNIQYF
TRBJ2-4 | . | . | TRBV9 | TGTGCCAGCAGCGTAGGTGGGGGGCACGAAAACATTCAGTACTTC | CASSVGGGHENIQYF
TRBJ1-1 | . | . | TRBV27 | TGTGCCAGCAGTTTAGGGGGGTCTACTGAAGCTTTCTTT | CASSLGGSTEAFF
TRBJ2-7 | . | . | TRBV11-2 | TGTGCCAGCAGCTTAGAAGGGGAGTCCTACGAGCAGTACTTC | CASSLEGESYEQYF
TRBJ2-5 | . | . | TRBV27 | TGTGCCAGCAGTTTAAGGGCAGGGATCAGGGAGACCCAGTACTTC | CASSLRAGIRETQYF
TRBJ2-3 | . | TRBD2 | TRBV5-1 | TGCGCCAGCAGCTTGGATGTACGACTAGCGGGAGGCGGGGGGGACACAGATACGCAGTATTTT | CASSLDVRLAGGGGDTDTQYF
TRBJ1-5 | . | . | TRBV7-9 | TGTGCCAGCAGCTTAACAAATCAGCCCCAGCATTTT | CASSLTNQPQHF
TRBJ2-1 | . | TRBD2 | TRBV7-9 | TGTGCCAGCAGCTCCCGGACTAGCGGGTTTTTGCTTGAGCAGTTCTTC | CASSSRTSGFLLEQFF
TRBJ1-1 | . | . | TRBV6-1 | TGTGCCAGCAGTGCACGACATGGGGTTGGGGAAGCTTTCTTT | CASSARHGVGEAFF
TRBJ2-1 | . | . | TRBV7-3 | TGTGCCAGCAGCTTACTGGGCTATAGCTCCTACAATGAGCAGTTCTTC | CASSLLGYSSYNEQFF
TRBJ1-2 | . | . | TRBV9 | TGTGCCAGCAGCGTAGGGGGGGCGCCTAACTATGGCTACACCTTC | CASSVGGAPNYGYTF
TRBJ1-2 | . | . | TRBV29-1 | TGCAGCGTTGAAGAACTCCCCCTCCGGGGGGCAGAATATGGCTACACCTTC | CSVEELPLRGAEYGYTF
TRBJ2-7 | . | . | TRBV27 | TGTGCCAGCAGTTATGAGGGGGCCTACGAGCAGTACTTC | CASSYEGAYEQYF
TRBJ2-2 | . | . | TRBV7-9 | TGTGCCAGCAGCCCCGCCCAAATCCTCGGGGAGCTGTTTTTT | CASSPAQILGELFF
TRBJ1-1 | few | . | TRBV7-9 | TGTGCCAGCCCCGGTGCTGAAGCTTTCTTT | CASPGAEAFF
TRBJ2-1 | . | . | TRBV15 | TGTGCCACCAGCAGAGATTCAGCGAGCCAGATTTTTGTGGGGAATGAGCAGTTCTTC | CATSRDSASQIFVGNEQFF
TRBJ2-7 | . | . | TRBV6-6 | TGTGCCAGCAGTTATGACCGTAACGAGCAGTACTTC | CASSYDRNEQYF
TRBJ1-2 | . | . | TRBV7-6 | TGTGCCAGCAGCCCGCTCGAAAGTGGTTATGGCTACACCTTC | CASSPLESGYGYTF
TRBJ2-7 | once | TRBD1 | TRBV23-1 | TGCGCCAGCAGTCTGGATCGAAGGCGGGACAGGGGGTACGAGCAGTACTTC | CASSLDRRRDRGYEQYF
TRBJ2-3 | . | . | TRBV5-8 | TGTGCCAGCAGCTTGGCTCAGGGGCCAGATACGCAGTATTTT | CASSLAQGPDTQYF
TRBJ1-4 | . | TRBD1 | TRBV6-1 | TGTGCCAGCAGCCCCAGGGGGGTTGAAAAACTGTTTTTT | CASSPRGVEKLFF
TRBJ2-5 | . | TRBD2 | TRBV28 | TGTGCCAGCAGTCTTTGGGGGGGCCAAGAGACCCAGTACTTC | CASSLWGGQETQYF
TRBJ2-7 | . | TRBD2 | TRBV4-2 | TGTGCCAGCAGCCTCCCTGGCGGGGAGGGTGGCGAGCAGTACTTC | CASSLPGGEGGEQYF
TRBJ2-3 | . | . | TRBV18 | TGTGCCAGCTCAGGTGCGGAGACGGGGACAGATACGCAGTATTTT | CASSGAETGTDTQYF
TRBJ2-2 | . | . | TRBV28 | TGTGCCAGCAGTTTAGGTTGGGCCTCGGGCACCGGGGAGCTGTTTTTT | CASSLGWASGTGELFF
TRBJ2-7 | . | TRBD2 | TRBV7-6 | TGTGCCAGCAGCTTGCGGACTAGCGGGACTCAACCCTACGAGCAGTACTTC | CASSLRTSGTQPYEQYF
TRBJ1-2 | once | . | TRBV14 | TGTGCCAGCAGCCAAGATCTGTCTGGGTTTTCTAACTATGGCTACACCTTC | CASSQDLSGFSNYGYTF
TRBJ2-5 | . | . | TRBV29-1 | TGCAGCGTTTTGGGGGAGACCCAGTACTTC | CSVLGETQYF
TRBJ2-7 | few | TRBD2 | TRBV2 | TGTGCCAGGGGACTAGCGGGAGACGAGCAGTACTTC | CARGLAGDEQYF
TRBJ2-2 | once | . | TRBV29-1 | TGCAGCGTTGGATATACAGGGTCCTACACCGGGGAGCTGTTTTTT | CSVGYTGSYTGELFF